Below are 26 T cell receptor beta chains sequenced from a single sample in a study of T cell responses to AZD1222 COVID-19 vaccine. Sequencing was performed with immunoSEQ multiplex PCR; in TCRdb, only in-frame clones are kept and a portion is missing. This table has tens of thousands of clones, around 90% appearing once. Sequenced material: peripheral blood, taken on day 0 of AZD1222 vaccination. These TCRs come from an adult in good health.

V is TRBV2 and J is TRBJ2-1; D might be TRBD2 (5 bases). This CDR3 has 15 amino acids. Trimming pared 7 bases from V and 2 bases from J, leaving 15 bases between. The germline V gene encodes CDR1 SNHLY and CDR2 FYNNEI. DNA for the CDR3: TGTGCCAGCACGGCTAGCAGTTCCACCTACAATGAGCAGTTCTTC. Translating it yields CASTASSSTYNEQFF.

V is TRBV18 and J is TRBJ1-1, with 7 bases that match TRBD1. CDR1 and CDR2 (germline): KGHSH, LQKENI. The CDR3 is 14 residues long. V lost 3 bases, J lost 3 bases, and 4 bases stayed unmatched. CDR3 sequence (DNA): TGTGCCAGCTCACCCGGGACAGACGACACTGAAGCTTTCTTT. This codes for CASSPGTDDTEAFF.

The gene calls are TRBV7-6 and TRBJ2-7; D call uncertain. CDR1 is SGHVS, CDR2 FNYEAQ, per germline. V was shortened by 1 base and J by 2 bases, with 12 bases between the two germline ends. The CDR3 contains 15 residues. The CDR3 protein is CASSLGVTETYEQYF. Here the CDR3 DNA reads TGTGCCAGCAGCTTAGGGGTCACGGAGACCTACGAGCAGTACTTC.

The chain has TRBV5-1 and TRBJ2-2; the match to TRBD2 covers 8 bases. CDR1 and CDR2 (germline): SGHRS, YFSETQ. This CDR3 has 16 amino acids. J gave up 3 bases and V 1 base, and 5 bases lay outside the gene matches. DNA for the CDR3: TGCGCCAGCAGCTTGCCAGCGGGAGTTTACACCGGGGAGCTGTTTTTT. Its protein is CASSLPAGVYTGELFF.

The V call is TRBV9, the J call TRBJ1-1, with 7 bases identical to TRBD1. In germline, CDR1 is SGDLS, CDR2 YYNGEE. Losses at the gene ends were 4 bases for V and 5 bases for J; bases not matched to a gene: 11. There are 15 residues in the CDR3. The CDR3 DNA reads TGTGCCAGCAGCAATTCGCTGACAGGGAGGACTGAAGCTTTCTTT. Protein product: CASSNSLTGRTEAFF.

This rearrangement joins TRBV7-3 to TRBJ2-1; 9 bases are a match to TRBD2. Germline CDR1 reads SGHTA; CDR2 reads FQGTGA. The J segment lost 4 bases and the V segment lost 3 bases, leaving 4 bases of the junction unmatched. This CDR3 comprises 15 residues. CDR3 nucleotides: TGTGCCAGCAGCTTGCGGGAGGGCCCTTACAATGAGCAGTTCTTC. This encodes CASSLREGPYNEQFF.

CDR3 DNA: TGTGCCAGCAGCCAAGGGGACTCTGAAGCTTTCTTT. Its translation: CASSQGDSEAFF. This chain joins TRBV3-1 (or the pseudogene TRBV3-2) and TRBJ1-1; TRBD1 is a possible D gene (5 bases). Trimming shortened V by 1 base and J by 6 bases, and 6 bases separated the two germline ends. Germline V gene data show CDR1 as LGHDT and CDR2 as YNNKEL (reference sequence). The CDR3 is made up of 12 amino acids.

This chain uses TRBV2 with TRBJ1-5; D perhaps matches TRBD1 (6 bases). V gave up 6 bases and J gave up 3 bases, with 15 bases separating them. The V gene's germline CDR1 is SNHLY and CDR2 FYNNEI. The CDR3 extends over 15 amino acids. The CDR3 sequence: CASSLTGRYNQPQHF. The CDR3 nucleotides read TGTGCCAGCAGCCTAACAGGGAGATACAATCAGCCCCAGCATTTT. Variable domain in full (rest from reference TRBV2 and TRBJ1-5): EPEVTQTPSHQVTQMGQEVILRCVPISNHLYFYWYRQILGQKVEFLVSFYNNEISEKSEIFDDQFSVERPDGSNFTLKIRSTKLEDSAMYFCASSLTGRYNQPQHFGDGTRLSIL.

The chain is built from TRBV28 and TRBJ2-7; a weak D match, TRBD2 (6 bases). The V gene lost 3 bases and the J gene lost 0 bases, with 15 bases spanning the gap. Germline loops: CDR1 MDHEN, CDR2 SYDVKM. CDR3 length: 16 residues. CDR3 coding DNA: TGTGCCAGCAGTTTCCTTAGGAAGCGGGCCTCCTACGAGCAGTACTTC. It codes for CASSFLRKRASYEQYF.

V usage is TRBV4-1 and J usage is TRBJ1-4; no firm D call. CDR1 is MGHRA and CDR2 is YSYEKL in the germline V gene. Deletions cut 4 bases from V and 0 bases from J, with 18 bases between. The CDR3 loop spans 18 amino acids. The CDR3 protein is CASSLVPLRVATNEKLFF. CDR3 DNA: TGCGCCAGCAGCCTAGTCCCTCTTCGGGTCGCAACTAATGAAAAACTGTTTTTT.

V and J are TRBV30 and TRBJ1-5; no clear D gene. The germline V and J ends were trimmed by 2 bases and 5 bases, with 4 bases remaining between them. CDR3 size: 11 residues. Germline CDR1 reads GTSNPN; CDR2 reads SVGIG (reference sequence). CDR3 loop: CAWSSDQPQHF. In DNA, the CDR3 is TGTGCCTGGAGTTCGGATCAGCCCCAGCATTTT.

The J gene is TRBJ1-3, the V gene TRBV28; TRBD1 might be the D (5 bases). CDR1 is MDHEN and CDR2 is SYDVKM in the germline V gene. CDR3 length: 17 amino acids. V lost 6 bases and J 0 bases, leaving 18 bases between the germline ends. CDR3 nucleotide sequence: TGTGCCAGCAGCGACCCGGAGGGGATCAACTCTGGAAACACCATATATTTT. This encodes CASSDPEGINSGNTIYF.

The chain joins TRBV19 to TRBJ2-1; 7 bases map to TRBD2. The V segment lost 3 bases and the J segment 7 bases; nucleotides outside the gene matches: 0. The CDR3 is 12 amino acids. CDR1 LNHDA and CDR2 SQIVND come from the germline V gene (reference sequence). The CDR3 sequence is CASSIGGNEQFF. In DNA, the CDR3 is TGTGCCAGTAGTATCGGGGGGAATGAGCAGTTCTTC.

This chain joins TRBV5-1 and TRBJ2-7; D gene unclear. This CDR3 has 18 residues. Trimming shortened V by 2 bases and J by 0 bases, and 21 bases separated the two germline ends. From germline, CDR1 is SGHRS and CDR2 YFSETQ. The CDR3 DNA reads TGCGCCAGCAGCTTTGGCGACGGTGGGTATGGCCTCTCCTACGAGCAGTACTTC. Residues: CASSFGDGGYGLSYEQYF. The full variable domain, in which reference TRBV5-1 and TRBJ2-7 provide the parts outside the CDR3, is KAGVTQTPRYLIKTRGQQVTLSCSPISGHRSVSWYQQTPGQGLQFLFEYFSETQRNKGNFPGRFSGRQFSNSRSEMNVSTLELGDSALYLCASSFGDGGYGLSYEQYFGPGTRLTVT.

CDR3 sequence reads: CASSRTEDYGYTF. CDR3 nucleotides: TGTGCCAGCAGTCGGACAGAGGACTATGGCTACACCTTC. The chain employs TRBV6-5 and TRBJ1-2, with a weak D call TRBD1 (6 bases). The CDR3 loop spans 13 amino acids. Per the germline V gene, CDR1 is MNHEY and CDR2 is SVGAGI. V gave up 5 bases and J gave up 3 bases, with 10 bases separating them.

This clone occurred once. The chain uses TRBV5-1 and TRBJ1-1; the D is unclear. The CDR3 extends over 15 amino acids. V shed 4 bases and J shed 4 bases, with 17 bases lying between them. Germline loops: CDR1 SGHRS, CDR2 YFSETQ. In DNA form, the CDR3 reads TGCGCCAGCAGCCCTCCGTCAGGAGAAGGCACTGAAGCTTTCTTT. It is translated as CASSPPSGEGTEAFF.

The rearrangement joins TRBV3-1 (or the pseudogene TRBV3-2) to TRBJ1-6; D remains unclear. V lost 4 bases and J 0 bases, leaving 10 bases between the germline ends. Germline assignment: CDR1 LGHDT and CDR2 YNNKEL (reference sequence). The length of the CDR3 is 16 residues. CDR3: CASSPLTSSYNSPLHF. In nucleotides, the CDR3 is TGTGCCAGCAGCCCACTGACTAGCTCCTATAATTCACCCCTCCACTTT.

The J gene is TRBJ2-5, the V gene TRBV7-6; D gene ambiguous. This CDR3 is built from 11 residues. The V end lost 4 bases, the J end lost 3 bases, and 3 bases lay between the germline ends. Per the germline V gene, CDR1 is SGHVS and CDR2 is FNYEAQ. The CDR3 DNA reads as TGTGCCAGCAGCTCCGAAGAGACCCAGTACTTC. This gives the protein CASSSEETQYF.

The chain employs TRBV29-1 and TRBJ1-1; 8 nucleotides align to TRBD1. CDR1 is SQVTM, CDR2 ANQGSEA, per germline. The CDR3 has 12 residues. V dropped 7 bases and J dropped 10; count of bases not matched to a gene: 11. CDR3 loop: CSDRIGQGRAFF. As DNA, the CDR3 is TGCAGCGACCGAATAGGACAGGGTAGAGCTTTCTTT.

The CDR3 here is CASSYVAETQYF. The CDR3 nucleotides read TGTGCCAGCAGTTATGTCGCGGAGACCCAGTACTTC. The chain uses TRBV6-2 or TRBV6-3 and TRBJ2-5; no definite D call. V was clipped by 3 bases and J by 5 bases, with 7 bases between them. The germline V gene encodes CDR1 MNHEY and CDR2 SVGEGT. There are 12 residues in the CDR3.

This clone was detected only a few times. The chain uses TRBV19 and TRBJ2-3; unclear D gene. The CDR3 is 13 amino acids. Germline CDR1 is LNHDA and CDR2 is SQIVND (reference sequence). Between the trimmed V and J ends, which lost 6 bases and 5 bases, there was a span of 12 bases. The CDR3 nucleotides read TGTGCCAGTAGCCCTGGATGGGAAGATACGCAGTATTTT. This translates into CASSPGWEDTQYF.

The DNA for the CDR3 is TGTGCCAGCAGCCAATTCGGGGGCCCGGTTACTAACTATGGCTACACCTTC. It specifies CASSQFGGPVTNYGYTF. This chain uses TRBV16 with TRBJ1-2; D is possibly TRBD1 (6 bases). Germline V gene sequence: CDR1 KGHSY, CDR2 FQNENV. The germline V and J ends were trimmed by 1 base and 0 bases, with 15 bases remaining between them. The CDR3 totals 17 residues.

The CDR3 nucleotides are TGTGCCAGCCGACAGGGAGGAAGCGAAAAACTGTTTTTT. This encodes CASRQGGSEKLFF. The chain combines TRBV18 with TRBJ1-4; 7 bases map to TRBD1. This CDR3 has 13 amino acids. V trimming: 8 bases; J trimming: 8 bases; junction bases outside the gene matches: 8. In germline, CDR1 is KGHSH, CDR2 LQKENI.

The gene calls are TRBV2 and TRBJ2-7; a possible D gene is TRBD2 (5 bases). CDR3 length equals 16 residues. The germline V gene has CDR1 SNHLY and CDR2 FYNNEI. With 0 bases removed from V and 0 bases from J, the gap between germline ends came to 12 bases. The CDR3 nucleotides read TGTGCCAGCAGTGAAGCAAGGAGCCGGGGCTCCTACGAGCAGTACTTC. It specifies CASSEARSRGSYEQYF.

The rearrangement joins TRBV24-1 to TRBJ2-1; TRBD2 is a possible D gene (5 bases). The V gene lost 0 bases and the J gene lost 10 bases, with 9 bases spanning the gap. This CDR3 is 13 amino acids long. In germline, CDR1 is KGHDR, CDR2 SFDVKD. CDR3 region: CATSDLTREEQFF. The CDR3 coding sequence is TGTGCCACCAGTGATTTGACTCGGGAAGAGCAGTTCTTC.

The V and J genes are TRBV11-3 and TRBJ2-3, with TRBD2 identical over 11 bases. Germline V lookup: CDR1 SGHNT, CDR2 YENEEA. The CDR3 runs 19 residues. V was clipped by 5 bases and J by 0 bases; unmatched bases: 13. CDR3 region: CASSPSPLAGAVSTDTQYF. In nucleotides, the CDR3 is TGTGCCAGCAGCCCGAGCCCACTAGCGGGGGCCGTTAGCACAGATACGCAGTATTTT.